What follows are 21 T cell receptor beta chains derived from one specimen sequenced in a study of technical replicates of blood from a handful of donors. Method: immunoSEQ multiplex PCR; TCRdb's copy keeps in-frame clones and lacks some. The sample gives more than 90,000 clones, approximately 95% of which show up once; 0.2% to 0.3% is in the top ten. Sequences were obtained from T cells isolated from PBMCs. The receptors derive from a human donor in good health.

This CDR3 reads CASSLVGLSKQFF. The CDR3 bases are TGCGCCAGCAGCTTGGTGGGACTAAGCAAGCAGTTCTTC. The genes are TRBV5-1 and TRBJ2-1, with TRBD2 matching 7 bases. Germline-derived CDR1 and CDR2 are SGHRS and YFSETQ. The J segment lost 11 bases and the V segment lost 0 bases, leaving 5 bases of the junction unmatched. The CDR3 is made up of 13 amino acids.

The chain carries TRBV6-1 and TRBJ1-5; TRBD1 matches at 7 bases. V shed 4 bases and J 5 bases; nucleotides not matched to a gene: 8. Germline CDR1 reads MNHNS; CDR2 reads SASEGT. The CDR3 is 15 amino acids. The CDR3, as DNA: TGTGCCAGCAGTGGATCGACAGGGTCGGATCAGCCCCAGCATTTT. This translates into CASSGSTGSDQPQHF.

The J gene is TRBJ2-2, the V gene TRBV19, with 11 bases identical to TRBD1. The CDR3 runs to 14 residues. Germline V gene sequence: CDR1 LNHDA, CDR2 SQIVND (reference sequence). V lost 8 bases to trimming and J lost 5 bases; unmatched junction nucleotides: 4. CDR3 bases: TGTGCCAGTGCCGGGACAGGGGGGACCGGGGAGCTGTTTTTT. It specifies CASAGTGGTGELFF.

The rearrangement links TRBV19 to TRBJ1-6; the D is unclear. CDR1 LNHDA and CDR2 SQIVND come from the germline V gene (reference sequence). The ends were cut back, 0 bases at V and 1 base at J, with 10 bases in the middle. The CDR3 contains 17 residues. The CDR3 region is CASSIEGGRSYNSPLHF. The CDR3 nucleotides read TGTGCCAGTAGTATAGAAGGAGGGAGATCCTATAATTCACCCCTCCACTTT.

This CDR3 is CASSLGTSGKDYEQYF. The CDR3 nucleotides are TGTGCCAGCAGTCTCGGGACTAGCGGGAAGGACTACGAGCAGTACTTC. V and J are TRBV27 and TRBJ2-7; TRBD2 matches 13 bases. V was pared by 5 bases and J by 3 bases, with 7 bases of the junction left unmatched. The V gene's germline CDR1 is MNHEY and CDR2 SMNVEV (reference sequence). The CDR3 loop spans 16 amino acids.

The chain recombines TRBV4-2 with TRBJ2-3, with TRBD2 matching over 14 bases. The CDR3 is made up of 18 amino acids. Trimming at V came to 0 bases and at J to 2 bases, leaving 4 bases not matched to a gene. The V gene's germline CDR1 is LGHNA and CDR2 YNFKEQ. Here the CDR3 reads CASSQEGLAGGNTDTQYF. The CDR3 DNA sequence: TGTGCCAGCAGCCAAGAAGGACTAGCGGGGGGCAACACAGATACGCAGTATTTT.

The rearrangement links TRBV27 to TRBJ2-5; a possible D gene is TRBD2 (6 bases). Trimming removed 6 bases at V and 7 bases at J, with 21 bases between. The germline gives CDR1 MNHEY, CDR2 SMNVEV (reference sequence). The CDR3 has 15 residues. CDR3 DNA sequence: TGTGCCAGCAGCTTTGGAGCTTCGGGACTTCTGACCCAGTACTTC. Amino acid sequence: CASSFGASGLLTQYF.

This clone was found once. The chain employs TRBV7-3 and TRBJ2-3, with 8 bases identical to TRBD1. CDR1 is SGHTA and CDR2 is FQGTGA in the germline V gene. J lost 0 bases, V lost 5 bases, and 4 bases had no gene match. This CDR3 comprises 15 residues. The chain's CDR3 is CASSPTGASTDTQYF. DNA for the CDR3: TGTGCCAGCAGCCCGACAGGGGCTAGCACAGATACGCAGTATTTT.

This CDR3 is CASGSSSINVNEQFF. The CDR3 DNA follows: TGTGCCAGCGGGTCTAGCTCCATTAATGTGAATGAGCAGTTCTTC. This chain links TRBV6-6 with TRBJ2-1; possible D gene TRBD2, 5 bases. CDR1 and CDR2 from the germline V gene are MNHNY and SVGAGI (reference sequence). Trimming took off 8 bases at V and 7 bases at J, with 21 bases between the two ends. The CDR3 loop spans 15 amino acids.

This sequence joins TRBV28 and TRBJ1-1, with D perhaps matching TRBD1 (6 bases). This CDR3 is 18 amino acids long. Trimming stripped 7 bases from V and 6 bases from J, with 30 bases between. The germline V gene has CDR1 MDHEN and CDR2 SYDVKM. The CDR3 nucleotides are TGTGCCAGCACCCCGGTGTACGGCGGTCTTCTCCAGGGGTCTGAAGCTTTCTTT. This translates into CASTPVYGGLLQGSEAFF.

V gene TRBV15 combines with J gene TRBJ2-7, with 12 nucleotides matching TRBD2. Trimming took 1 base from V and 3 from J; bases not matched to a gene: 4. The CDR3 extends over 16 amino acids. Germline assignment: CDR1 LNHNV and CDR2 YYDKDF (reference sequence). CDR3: CATSRAGLAGFYEQYF. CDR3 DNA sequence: TGTGCCACCAGCAGAGCTGGACTAGCGGGGTTCTACGAGCAGTACTTC. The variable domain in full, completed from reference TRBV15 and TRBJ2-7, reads DAMVIQNPRYQVTQFGKPVTLSCSQTLNHNVMYWYQQKSSQAPKLLFHYYDKDFNNEADTPDNFQSRRPNTSFCFLDIRSPGLGDTAMYLCATSRAGLAGFYEQYFGPGTRLTVT.

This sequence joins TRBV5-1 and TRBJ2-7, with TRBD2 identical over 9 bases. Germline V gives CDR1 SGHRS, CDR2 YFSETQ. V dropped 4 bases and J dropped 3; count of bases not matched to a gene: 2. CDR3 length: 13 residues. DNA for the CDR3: TGCGCCAGCAGCCTAGCGGGACTCTACGAGCAGTACTTC. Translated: CASSLAGLYEQYF.

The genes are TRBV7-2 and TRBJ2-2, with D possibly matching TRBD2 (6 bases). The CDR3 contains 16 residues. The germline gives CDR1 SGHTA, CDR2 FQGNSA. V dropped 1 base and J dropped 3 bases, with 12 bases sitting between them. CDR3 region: CASSLEIWGDTGELFF. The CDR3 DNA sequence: TGTGCCAGCAGCTTAGAGATTTGGGGGGACACCGGGGAGCTGTTTTTT.

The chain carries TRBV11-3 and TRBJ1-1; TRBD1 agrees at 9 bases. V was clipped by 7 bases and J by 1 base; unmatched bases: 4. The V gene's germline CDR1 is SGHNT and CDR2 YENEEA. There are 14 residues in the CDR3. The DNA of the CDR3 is TGTGCCAGCATCGGACAGGGGACGAACACTGAAGCTTTCTTT. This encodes CASIGQGTNTEAFF.

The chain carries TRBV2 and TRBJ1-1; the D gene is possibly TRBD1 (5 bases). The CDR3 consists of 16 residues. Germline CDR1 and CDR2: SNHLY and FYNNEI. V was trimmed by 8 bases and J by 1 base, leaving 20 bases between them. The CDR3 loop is CASCPPGGVRNTEAFF. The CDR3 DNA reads TGTGCCAGCTGCCCTCCGGGGGGGGTCAGGAACACTGAAGCTTTCTTT.

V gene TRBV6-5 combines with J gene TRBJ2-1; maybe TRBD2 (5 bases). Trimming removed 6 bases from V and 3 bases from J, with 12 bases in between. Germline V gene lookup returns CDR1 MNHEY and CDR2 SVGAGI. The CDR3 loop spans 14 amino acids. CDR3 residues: CASSPPAGYNEQFF. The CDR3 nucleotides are TGTGCCAGCAGCCCTCCGGCGGGCTACAATGAGCAGTTCTTC.

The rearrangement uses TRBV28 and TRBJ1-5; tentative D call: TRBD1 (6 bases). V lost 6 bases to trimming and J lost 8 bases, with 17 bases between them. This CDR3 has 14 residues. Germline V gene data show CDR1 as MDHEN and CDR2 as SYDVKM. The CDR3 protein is CASSLHRADKPQHF. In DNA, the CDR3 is TGTGCCAGCAGCCTACACAGGGCGGATAAGCCCCAGCATTTT.

The CDR3 coding sequence is TGTGCCAGCAGCGTAGGAGAAAATCAGCCCCAGCATTTT. This encodes CASSVGENQPQHF. The V call is TRBV9, the J call TRBJ1-5, with D unclear. Germline values: CDR1 SGDLS, CDR2 YYNGEE. V was shortened by 0 bases and J by 4 bases, with 5 bases between the two germline ends. This CDR3 contains 13 residues.

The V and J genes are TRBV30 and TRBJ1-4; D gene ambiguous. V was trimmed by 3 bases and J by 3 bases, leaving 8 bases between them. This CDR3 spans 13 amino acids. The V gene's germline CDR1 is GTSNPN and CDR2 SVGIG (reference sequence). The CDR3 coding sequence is TGTGCCTGGAGGAGGCCAGCTAATGAAAAACTGTTTTTT. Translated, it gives CAWRRPANEKLFF.

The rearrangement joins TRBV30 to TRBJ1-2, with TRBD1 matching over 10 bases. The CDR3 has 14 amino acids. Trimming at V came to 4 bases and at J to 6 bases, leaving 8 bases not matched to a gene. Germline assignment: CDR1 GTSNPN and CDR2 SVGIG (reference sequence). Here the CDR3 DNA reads TGTGCCTGGACCTATGGACAGGGGGTTCATGGCTACACCTTC. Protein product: CAWTYGQGVHGYTF.

CDR3 in amino acids: CASRFNPRGRSTGELFF. The CDR3, as DNA: TGCGCCAGCAGGTTCAACCCGCGCGGGAGGAGCACCGGGGAGCTGTTTTTT. The chain employs TRBV5-1 and TRBJ2-2, with 8 positions matching TRBD2. Germline V gives CDR1 SGHRS, CDR2 YFSETQ. Germline trimming cut 5 bases from V and 4 bases from J; bases unmatched to any gene: 13. The CDR3 length is 17 residues.